A selection of T cell receptor beta chains follows, all from one sample in a study of vaccination and CD4 T cells after COVID-19. Their antigens are not known. MiXCR, run by TCRdb on the PCR reads, gives a single entry per CDR3 protein. This table holds about 12,000 distinct CDR3 sequences, less than 85% found once. The specimen was CD4+ T cells from blood, cultured in vitro. Receptors originate from a human donor who had recovered from COVID-19. Both conserved end residues are part of each CDR3. Each record gives: clone size, J gene, V gene, CDR3 protein. Only some rows state a clone size, as once, few, many or a class for expanded clones.

size: -; J: TRBJ1-6; V: TRBV20-1; CDR3: CSARVAVNSPLHF
size: -; J: TRBJ2-7; V: TRBV30; CDR3: CAWSTGGTEQYF
size: -; J: TRBJ1-2; V: TRBV20-1; CDR3: CSARRTNYGYTF
size: -; J: TRBJ2-2; V: TRBV20-1; CDR3: CSAPNAWQGNTGELFF
size: large; J: TRBJ2-7; V: TRBV7-8; CDR3: CASSRSTAYEQYF
size: few; J: TRBJ1-1; V: TRBV20-1; CDR3: CSAAQGNTEAFF
size: -; J: TRBJ2-5; V: TRBV6-1; CDR3: CASSRAVRQETQYF
size: -; J: TRBJ1-5; V: TRBV2; CDR3: CASIRQINQPQHF
size: -; J: TRBJ2-3; V: TRBV6-1; CDR3: CASTLGIWGTDTQYF
size: -; J: TRBJ2-2; V: TRBV2; CDR3: CASRLSETGELFF
size: -; J: TRBJ1-2; V: TRBV19; CDR3: CAAKGRGWYGYTF